This TCR beta chain comes out of a study of blood T cell repertoires in COVID-19. TCRdb's table, derived via immunoSEQ multiplex PCR, lists solely in-frame clones and lacks some. Found here are more than 300,000 clones, roughly 90% of them singletons; the top ten hold roughly 6.7%. The CDR3 is made up of 18 amino acids. With V trimmed by 2 bases and J by 1 base, 11 bases remained unmatched. Germline V lookup: CDR1 LGHNT, CDR2 FRNRAP. The TCR sequence derives from a man aged 18 to 30 who had recovered from COVID-19. The rearrangement joins TRBV12-5 to TRBJ2-1; TRBD1 aligns across 7 bases. Material: peripheral blood. The CDR3 bases are TGTGCTAGTGGTTTGAAACCTCTCGCGACAGGGTCCTACAATGAGCAGTTCTTC. Amino acid sequence: CASGLKPLATGSYNEQFF.